One sample yielded the 18 T cell receptor beta chains listed below, sequenced in a study of T cell changes during pregnancy in multiple sclerosis. The assay was immunoSEQ multiplex PCR, and TCRdb's table has in-frame clones only and misses some. The table records 60,000 to 95,000 clones, around nine tenths of them present only once. This specimen was CD4+ T cells from peripheral blood mononuclear cells, taken before pregnancy. Receptors originate from a female donor with multiple sclerosis, enrolled in a pregnancy study.

CDR3 nucleotides: TGTGCCAGCAGCTTTGTTAGCGGGAGCGAAGATACGCAGTATTTT. It yields the protein CASSFVSGSEDTQYF. The chain links TRBV7-9 to TRBJ2-3, with TRBD2 matching over 9 bases. Per the germline V gene, CDR1 is SEHNR and CDR2 is FQNEAQ (reference sequence). V was pared by 3 bases and J by 5 bases, with 6 bases of the junction left unmatched. The CDR3 loop spans 15 amino acids. Supplemented by reference TRBV7-9 and TRBJ2-3, the full variable domain reads DTGVSQNPRHKITKRGQNVTFRCDPISEHNRLYWYRQTLGQGPEFLTYFQNEAQLEKSRLLSDRFSAERPKGSFSTLEIQRTEQGDSAMYLCASSFVSGSEDTQYFGPGTRLTVL.

The chain joins TRBV7-2 to TRBJ1-2, with 9 bases fitting TRBD1. Germline-derived CDR1 and CDR2 are SGHTA and FQGNSA. Trimming removed 0 bases from V and 6 bases from J; junction bases left unmatched: 8. The CDR3 consists of 16 residues. CDR3 DNA sequence: TGTGCCAGCAGCTTAGCCTCCGGGACAGGGACAGATGGCTACACCTTC. Its translation: CASSLASGTGTDGYTF.

The rearrangement uses TRBV7-9 and TRBJ2-3; 10 bases fit TRBD2. Looked up from germline, CDR1 is SEHNR and CDR2 is FQNEAQ (reference sequence). Trimming at V came to 4 bases and at J to 4 bases, leaving 8 bases not matched to a gene. This CDR3 is built from 16 residues. DNA for the CDR3: TGTGCCAGCAGCTCCCGACTAGCGGGTCCCCCAGATACGCAGTATTTT. This codes for CASSSRLAGPPDTQYF.

The chain employs TRBV9 and TRBJ2-7; 10 bases align to TRBD1. V was clipped by 4 bases and J by 6 bases; unmatched bases: 7. The CDR3 is 14 residues long. Germline assignment: CDR1 SGDLS and CDR2 YYNGEE. The CDR3 spells CASSIGQGDFEQYF. DNA for the CDR3: TGTGCCAGCAGCATTGGACAGGGGGACTTCGAGCAGTACTTC.

A single count supports this clone. The gene calls are TRBV5-1 and TRBJ2-1; D remains ambiguous. Trimming cost V 0 bases and J 0 bases, with 10 bases left between them. CDR3 length equals 16 residues. The germline gives CDR1 SGHRS, CDR2 YFSETQ. The CDR3 sequence is CASSLAVGSSYNEQFF. CDR3 bases: TGCGCCAGCAGCTTGGCCGTCGGGTCCTCCTACAATGAGCAGTTCTTC.

At least ten counts were recorded for this clone. The chain uses TRBV5-1 and TRBJ2-1, with 11 bases fitting TRBD2. The CDR3 spans 17 residues. V was clipped by 0 bases and J by 6 bases; unmatched bases: 8. CDR1 SGHRS and CDR2 YFSETQ come from the germline V gene. The CDR3 bases are TGCGCCAGCAGCTTGGCCAGGGATAGCGGGGGGGCCAATGAGCAGTTCTTC. It is translated as CASSLARDSGGANEQFF. Drawing the rest from reference TRBV5-1 and TRBJ2-1, the complete variable domain is KAGVTQTPRYLIKTRGQQVTLSCSPISGHRSVSWYQQTPGQGLQFLFEYFSETQRNKGNFPGRFSGRQFSNSRSEMNVSTLELGDSALYLCASSLARDSGGANEQFFGPGTRLTVL.

The chain carries TRBV29-1 and TRBJ2-2; no firm D call. V lost 6 bases and J 0 bases, leaving 14 bases between the germline ends. The CDR3 spans 15 residues. Looked up from germline, CDR1 is SQVTM and CDR2 is ANQGSEA. The DNA of the CDR3 is TGCAGCGTCGCTTTGGGCTCTGCGAACACCGGGGAGCTGTTTTTT. It specifies CSVALGSANTGELFF.

This chain links TRBV11-3 with TRBJ2-7; 7 bases are a match to TRBD1. CDR3 length: 18 amino acids. From germline, CDR1 is SGHNT and CDR2 YENEEA. J lost 4 bases, V lost 1 base, and 16 bases had no gene match. The DNA for the CDR3 is TGTGCCAGCAGCTTAGTTTTTGGAAAGGGACAGATCCTATACGAGCAGTACTTC. Amino acids: CASSLVFGKGQILYEQYF.

The CDR3 is CASSQEQTGALYGYTF. CDR3 nucleotide sequence: TGCGCCAGCAGCCAGGAACAAACAGGGGCCCTCTATGGCTACACCTTC. The chain joins TRBV4-1 to TRBJ1-2; 7 nucleotides align to TRBD1. CDR1 MGHRA and CDR2 YSYEKL come from the germline V gene. The J segment lost 4 bases and the V segment lost 3 bases, leaving 11 bases of the junction unmatched. This CDR3 contains 16 residues.

The chain is built from TRBV2 and TRBJ1-6; no clear D gene. Germline CDR1 reads SNHLY; CDR2 reads FYNNEI. V was pared by 7 bases and J by 6 bases, with 13 bases between. The CDR3 sequence is 14 residues long. The CDR3 loop reads CASTPRGGNSPLHF. CDR3 bases: TGTGCCAGCACCCCCCGAGGAGGTAATTCACCCCTCCACTTT. The whole variable domain, filled in from reference TRBV2 and TRBJ1-6, reads EPEVTQTPSHQVTQMGQEVILRCVPISNHLYFYWYRQILGQKVEFLVSFYNNEISEKSEIFDDQFSVERPDGSNFTLKIRSTKLEDSAMYFCASTPRGGNSPLHFGNGTRLTVT.

This clone was found once. This sequence joins TRBV28 and TRBJ2-7; TRBD1 agrees at 7 bases. Per the germline V gene, CDR1 is MDHEN and CDR2 is SYDVKM. The CDR3 has 13 residues. The V and J ends lost 6 bases and 1 base, in that order; junction bases with no gene match: 3. CDR3 in amino acids: CASRPGQSYEQYF. DNA for the CDR3: TGTGCCAGCAGGCCGGGACAGTCCTACGAGCAGTACTTC.

CDR3 nucleotide sequence: TGCAGCGTTGATTCCACCAAGACAGGGTTCCAAGAGACCCAGTACTTC. It encodes CSVDSTKTGFQETQYF. The chain carries TRBV29-1 and TRBJ2-5; 7 nucleotides match TRBD1. The CDR3 is 16 amino acids. V trimming: 3 bases; J trimming: 1 base; junction bases outside the gene matches: 11. CDR1 and CDR2 (germline): SQVTM, ANQGSEA.

The chain recombines TRBV7-3 with TRBJ2-3, with D maybe TRBD2 (5 bases). The CDR3 runs to 14 residues. V lost 4 bases to trimming and J lost 5 bases, with 13 bases between them. Germline V lookup: CDR1 SGHTA, CDR2 FQGTGA. The CDR3, as DNA: TGTGCCAGCAGCTATAGAGGGTTAGGAGATACGCAGTATTTT. It yields the protein CASSYRGLGDTQYF.

This chain links TRBV6-6 with TRBJ1-2; TRBD1 aligns across 9 bases. This CDR3 spans 13 amino acids. Germline lookup yields CDR1 MNHNY and CDR2 SVGAGI (reference sequence). The V gene end was trimmed by 5 bases and the J gene end by 7 bases; junction bases not matched to a gene: 5. This CDR3 reads CASSPGQGSGYTF. The CDR3 nucleotides read TGTGCCAGCAGTCCGGGACAGGGCTCTGGCTACACCTTC.

The chain combines TRBV4-3 with TRBJ1-1, with D possibly matching TRBD1 (5 bases). This CDR3 region has 15 residues. The ends were cut back, 0 bases at V and 1 base at J, with 9 bases in the middle. From germline, CDR1 is LGHNA and CDR2 YSLEER. The DNA of the CDR3 is TGCGCCAGCAGCCAAGAGGGAACAGGGAACACTGAAGCTTTCTTT. Its translation: CASSQEGTGNTEAFF.

This sequence joins TRBV7-8 and TRBJ1-5; 7 positions agree with TRBD1. CDR3 length: 16 residues. Germline CDR1 is SGHVS and CDR2 is FQNEAQ. The V segment lost 4 bases and the J segment 1 base; nucleotides outside the gene matches: 7. CDR3: CASSSPLDRSNQPQHF. The CDR3 DNA follows: TGTGCCAGCAGCTCCCCACTGGACAGGAGCAATCAGCCCCAGCATTTT.

The V call is TRBV7-9, the J call TRBJ1-1; D uncertain. The CDR3 sequence is 14 residues long. Germline V gene data show CDR1 as SEHNR and CDR2 as FQNEAQ (reference sequence). The V and J ends lost 4 bases and 1 base respectively, with 10 bases between them. In nucleotides, the CDR3 is TGTGCCAGCAGCTCCGTCACACCGAACACTGAAGCTTTCTTT. Encoded protein: CASSSVTPNTEAFF.

The chain joins TRBV6-5 to TRBJ1-1; D may be TRBD1 (6 bases). Germline loops: CDR1 MNHEY, CDR2 SVGAGI. CDR3 length equals 14 residues. The V end was cut by 6 bases, the J end by 3 bases, with 14 bases between. In DNA form, the CDR3 reads TGTGCCAGCAGGCCCGGACAGCTTCACACTGAAGCTTTCTTT. Translating gives CASRPGQLHTEAFF.